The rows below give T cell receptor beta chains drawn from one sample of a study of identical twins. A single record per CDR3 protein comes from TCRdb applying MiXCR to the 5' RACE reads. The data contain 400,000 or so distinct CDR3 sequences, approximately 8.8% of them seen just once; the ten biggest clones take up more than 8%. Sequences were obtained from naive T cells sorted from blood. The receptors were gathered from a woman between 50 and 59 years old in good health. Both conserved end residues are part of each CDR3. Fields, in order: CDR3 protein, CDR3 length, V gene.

CDR3 protein: CASSGQALTDTQYF
CDR3 length: 14
V gene: TRBV27

CDR3 protein: CASSTRLAVGPFF
CDR3 length: 13
V gene: TRBV5-8

CDR3 protein: CATSDGTRTHEAFF
CDR3 length: 14
V gene: TRBV24-1

CDR3 protein: CASGNDGDEQFF
CDR3 length: 12
V gene: TRBV12-5

CDR3 protein: CASSLDRGRSTEAFF
CDR3 length: 15
V gene: TRBV5-1

CDR3 protein: CASSPPYGALADKQFF
CDR3 length: 16
V gene: TRBV7-2

CDR3 protein: CASSGTGASDEQYF
CDR3 length: 14
V gene: TRBV12-3/TRBV12-4

CDR3 protein: CSAILVGAWEKLFF
CDR3 length: 14
V gene: TRBV20-1

CDR3 protein: CASSQDRLAVGRGYTF
CDR3 length: 16
V gene: TRBV3-1

CDR3 protein: CASSPHQGLAGVREETQYF
CDR3 length: 19
V gene: TRBV12-3/TRBV12-4

CDR3 protein: CASSLGLNTEAFF
CDR3 length: 13
V gene: TRBV5-1

CDR3 protein: CASSQGSSDNEQFF
CDR3 length: 14
V gene: TRBV4-1

CDR3 protein: CASSQGILRDIQYF
CDR3 length: 14
V gene: TRBV4-1

CDR3 protein: CASRPRPGKFEQYF
CDR3 length: 14
V gene: TRBV5-1

CDR3 protein: CASSLEAGGYEQYF
CDR3 length: 14
V gene: TRBV7-9

CDR3 protein: CASSLFSGTGDTEAFF
CDR3 length: 16
V gene: TRBV11-2

CDR3 protein: CASRAANNSPLHF
CDR3 length: 13
V gene: TRBV5-1

CDR3 protein: CSVEGYGRTSTDTQYF
CDR3 length: 16
V gene: TRBV29-1

CDR3 protein: CASSLGNRAADQYF
CDR3 length: 14
V gene: TRBV28

CDR3 protein: CSATDRGDGTEAFF
CDR3 length: 14
V gene: TRBV20-1

CDR3 protein: CSATQTRTSYNEQFF
CDR3 length: 15
V gene: TRBV20-1

CDR3 protein: CASSFRTGLGTDEQYF
CDR3 length: 16
V gene: TRBV14

CDR3 protein: CASSYLGSGSAPDTQYF
CDR3 length: 17
V gene: TRBV6-5

CDR3 protein: CASSLTSKTEAFF
CDR3 length: 13
V gene: TRBV5-1

CDR3 protein: CSAPGLAVYNEQFF
CDR3 length: 14
V gene: TRBV20-1

CDR3 protein: CSARDLQGLVNQPQHF
CDR3 length: 16
V gene: TRBV20-1

CDR3 protein: CSFGALLGTEAFF
CDR3 length: 13
V gene: TRBV29-1

CDR3 protein: CASSKRGAGGEQFF
CDR3 length: 14
V gene: TRBV7-8

CDR3 protein: CASSTTGPGEQYF
CDR3 length: 13
V gene: TRBV6-5

CDR3 protein: CSARGLGEGGNDEKLFF
CDR3 length: 17
V gene: TRBV20-1

CDR3 protein: CASRSSGSWNEQFF
CDR3 length: 14
V gene: TRBV12-2

CDR3 protein: CATRGTGNEKLFF
CDR3 length: 13
V gene: TRBV24-1

CDR3 protein: CASSLQARASPLHF
CDR3 length: 14
V gene: TRBV12-3/TRBV12-4

CDR3 protein: CASSSTGGSADTQYF
CDR3 length: 15
V gene: TRBV7-2

CDR3 protein: CASSYMKVAGELFF
CDR3 length: 14
V gene: TRBV6-5

CDR3 protein: CASQSTGKGNTEAFF
CDR3 length: 15
V gene: TRBV12-3/TRBV12-4

CDR3 protein: CASSGHPVVGNYGYTF
CDR3 length: 16
V gene: TRBV9

CDR3 protein: CSVEVRQGEIIQYF
CDR3 length: 14
V gene: TRBV29-1

CDR3 protein: CSAKFITSGRMKTQYF
CDR3 length: 16
V gene: TRBV20-1

CDR3 protein: CASSLYRSQREVTQYF
CDR3 length: 16
V gene: TRBV12-3/TRBV12-4

CDR3 protein: CATSAPNGREETQYF
CDR3 length: 15
V gene: TRBV15

CDR3 protein: CASTPGLGYEQYF
CDR3 length: 13
V gene: TRBV18

CDR3 protein: CASISIASYNEQFF
CDR3 length: 14
V gene: TRBV23-1

CDR3 protein: CATSRAIGWGQGHEQYF
CDR3 length: 17
V gene: TRBV15

CDR3 protein: CASSAVIGRSYNEQFF
CDR3 length: 16
V gene: TRBV9

CDR3 protein: CASSQIENSGYTF
CDR3 length: 13
V gene: TRBV4-1

CDR3 protein: CASSLKKGSTPQHF
CDR3 length: 14
V gene: TRBV12-3/TRBV12-4

CDR3 protein: CASSPGMGETQYF
CDR3 length: 13
V gene: TRBV7-2

CDR3 protein: CASSQDRLSGANVLTF
CDR3 length: 16
V gene: TRBV4-1

CDR3 protein: CASSKKRGSFDYGYTF
CDR3 length: 16
V gene: TRBV11-2